A selection of T cell receptor beta chains follows, all from one sample in a study of cytomegalovirus exposure and HLA in healthy donors. Sequencing was performed with immunoSEQ multiplex PCR; in TCRdb, only in-frame clones are kept and a portion is missing. The data hold around 140,000 clones, with over 65% observed a single time. The sequenced sample was PBMCs. These receptors were obtained from a man in his forties in good health and CMV-seronegative. CDR3s include the opening cysteine and the closing phenylalanine or tryptophan.

TRBJ1-3 TRBV5-1 CASSPIAGSGNTIYF
TRBJ2-1 TRBV9 CASSVAGGPHNEQFF
TRBJ1-1 TRBV5-1 CASSDRGFHEAFF
TRBJ2-1 TRBV29-1 CSVRAGTSGKWSYNEQFF
TRBJ2-1 TRBV27 CASTLQGAVDEQFF
TRBJ1-4 TRBV2 CASSGLRTNEKLFF
NA TRBV30 CAWETSGMIEQYF
TRBJ1-1 TRBV9 CASSVGNLETGDGTEAFF
TRBJ2-7 TRBV11-3 CASSLEAGHYEQYF
TRBJ1-1 TRBV6-5 CASTSGGDAFF
TRBJ1-2 TRBV30 CAWKGGRDYGYTF
TRBJ2-2 TRBV7-9 CASSPTGMLNTGELFF
TRBJ2-1 TRBV28 CASSLGTSSYNEQFF
TRBJ2-3 TRBV7-3 CASSPGISPTDTQYF
TRBJ1-3 TRBV5-1 CASSPRTGGDTIYF
TRBJ2-3 TRBV29-1 CSVEPGGRADTQYF
TRBJ1-2 TRBV6-6 CASSPWSLNYGYTF
TRBJ2-1 TRBV15 CATSREVGEQFF
TRBJ2-3 TRBV11-3 CASSLGTTPDTQYF
TRBJ2-1 TRBV27 CASSGTPGAPYNEQFF
TRBJ1-1 TRBV4-3 CASSQGDRAPLSTEAFF
TRBJ1-4 TRBV18 CASSPGADNEKLFF
TRBJ1-5 TRBV5-8 CASSLGQDSNQPQHF
TRBJ1-1 TRBV6-5 CASSYPGNTEAFF
TRBJ1-5 TRBV30 CAWSVGGRQPQHF
TRBJ1-2 TRBV9 CASSVTSGGGYTF
TRBJ1-4 TRBV4-3 CASSQDIRVGEKLFF
TRBJ1-2 TRBV27 CASKERVKKDGYTF
TRBJ2-7 TRBV6-5 CASSYAGDYEQYF
TRBJ2-3 TRBV7-2 CASSLAVGGDTQYF
TRBJ1-6 TRBV27 CASSRDNLPYNSPLHF
TRBJ1-4 TRBV2 CASSGTGSQLFF
TRBJ2-2 TRBV19 CASMNSGTVGELFF
TRBJ2-5 TRBV5-1 CASSLAGGRQETQYF
TRBJ1-1 TRBV19 CASSMFGRNTEAFF
TRBJ2-1 TRBV11-3 CASSIAGTSYSNEQFF
TRBJ2-3 TRBV13 CASSFLAGGITDTQYF
TRBJ2-2 TRBV25-1 CASSAGRYTGELFF
TRBJ2-2 TRBV7-9 CASSWDLSSTGELFF
TRBJ2-7 TRBV21-1 CASSKRGRYEQYF
TRBJ2-2 TRBV19 CASSIWGSGLGLSNTGELFF
TRBJ2-4 TRBV7-8 CASSPLTSGRGLAKNIQYF
TRBJ1-4 TRBV7-9 CASSLADNNEKLFF
TRBJ2-7 TRBV13 CASSLGGYEQYF
TRBJ1-2 TRBV5-4 CASSLTGASGYTF
TRBJ2-1 TRBV7-2 CASSLAGGKYNEQFF
TRBJ1-1 TRBV20-1 CSARTETEAFF
TRBJ1-3 TRBV4-3 CASSQGDFSGNTIYF
TRBJ2-7 TRBV7-9 CASSLDGEQYF
TRBJ2-7 TRBV5-1 CASSPPGYEQYF
TRBJ2-7 TRBV6-4 CASSVEGGGSYEQYF
TRBJ1-1 TRBV6-6 CASSRLGRGEAFF
TRBJ2-7 TRBV9 CASSPGTSPTYEQYF
TRBJ1-2 TRBV18 CASTRLEQNYGYTF
TRBJ2-7 TRBV9 CASSALPATTYEQYF
TRBJ1-1 TRBV5-6 CASSLGQGGTEAFF
TRBJ2-2 TRBV5-1 CASSLSSGRDTGELFF